These 6 T cell receptor beta chains share one sample of origin, sequenced in a study of T cells in Graves' hyperthyroidism and ophthalmopathy. The CDR3 regions of TCR beta were amplified from RNA transcripts. First-round RT-PCR of the TCR CDR3 relied on the HTBI primer set. TCRdb fed the multiplex PCR reads into MiXCR, producing one record per CDR3 protein. Of about 300,000 distinct CDR3 sequences in the sample, less than 20% are singletons; the top ten hold less than 40%. Sequencing used blood. These receptors originate from a man aged 45-65 years with Graves' ophthalmopathy.

This clonotype was counted at least ten times. The J gene is TRBJ2-3, the V gene TRBV20-1; 7 bases are shared with TRBD2. The CDR3 totals 14 residues. The germline CDR1 and CDR2 sequences are DFQATT and SNEGSKA (reference sequence). Unmatched junction bases numbered 5, after V lost 3 bases and J lost 2 bases. The CDR3 region has the DNA TGCAGTGCTAGGGCGGGAGTGAACACAGATACGCAGTATTTT. Its translation is CSARAGVNTDTQYF.

This chain uses TRBV4-1 with TRBJ1-2, with 8 bases identical to TRBD1. The CDR3 is made up of 17 amino acids. J was trimmed by 0 bases and V by 4 bases; bases with no gene match: 10. Germline loops: CDR1 MGHRA, CDR2 YSYEKL. Here the CDR3 reads CASSRGQVQIANYGYTF. In DNA form, the CDR3 reads TGCGCCAGCAGCCGGGGACAGGTTCAAATAGCTAACTATGGCTACACCTTC.

V is TRBV15 and J is TRBJ2-6; no clear D gene. This CDR3 region has 18 residues. V was cut by 5 bases and J by 6 bases, with 23 bases left in between. Germline assignment: CDR1 LNHNV and CDR2 YYDKDF (reference sequence). CDR3 amino acids: CATSADKAYWAAANVLTF. The CDR3 bases are TGTGCCACCAGCGCCGACAAGGCCTATTGGGCTGCGGCCAACGTCCTGACTTTC.

This clonotype was detected ten times or more. The chain couples TRBV5-1 to TRBJ2-7; D is undetermined. Trimming removed 0 bases at V and 0 bases at J, with 10 bases between. This CDR3 spans 15 amino acids. CDR1 is SGHRS and CDR2 is YFSETQ in the germline V gene. CDR3 DNA: TGCGCCAGCAGCTTGGCCTCCACCAGCTCCTACGAGCAGTACTTC. It encodes CASSLASTSSYEQYF. Full variable domain (rest looked up from reference TRBV5-1 and TRBJ2-7): KAGVTQTPRYLIKTRGQQVTLSCSPISGHRSVSWYQQTPGQGLQFLFEYFSETQRNKGNFPGRFSGRQFSNSRSEMNVSTLELGDSALYLCASSLASTSSYEQYFGPGTRLTVT.

CDR3 in amino acids: CATTPSGQTGNTIYF. For the CDR3, the DNA is TGTGCCACCACCCCCTCAGGACAGACTGGAAACACCATATATTTT. This sequence joins TRBV10-3 and TRBJ1-3, with a tentative D call TRBD1 (6 bases). This CDR3 has 15 residues. Trimming shortened V by 10 bases and J by 2 bases, and 18 bases separated the two germline ends. The germline V gene has CDR1 ENHRY and CDR2 SYGVKD.

This clonotype was seen a handful of times. A much larger clonotype is one base distant, so this may be a read error. The chain uses TRBV10-3 and TRBJ1-5; no reliable D call. Looked up from germline, CDR1 is ENHRY and CDR2 is SYGVKD. The CDR3 is 15 residues long. V lost 5 bases, J lost 1 base, and 12 bases lay in between. CDR3 in amino acids: CAISSDGASNQPQHF. CDR3 DNA sequence: TGTGCCATCAGTTCGGACGGCGCAAGCAATCAGCCCCAGCATTTT.